The sequence of this T cell receptor (beta chain) was determined in a study of blood T cells in healthy people across ages (dated by TCRdb to about 2015). For the study in its entirety: In model experiments, template switching captured about one uniquely barcoded TCR beta cDNA molecule for every two T cells. To track age-related changes in TCR beta repertoire diversity, the study relied on deep sequencing normalized with unique cDNA molecular identifiers. Four age groups were formed from the donors: young (average about 17 years), middle-aged (around 39), aged (roughly 58) and long-lived (approximately 78). To avoid experimental bias, donors of different ages were distributed randomly across sequencing lanes. The study analyzed two additional independent replicas of 1 million unique cDNA reads from the same blood draw for two donors, one aged 18 to 29 and one aged 80 or older.

With regard to this clonotype: No antigen is known for it. No clone much larger than this one lies a single base away; base qualities are absent.

The library was generated by 5' RACE. The sample was run on an Illumina HiSeq 2500. A second roughly 7 to 11 cycle PCR used a sample-barcoded 5' primer and a J-beta primer mix. A template-switch 5' adaptor carrying 12 random nucleotides introduced a unique molecular identifier onto each TCR beta cDNA molecule. Each sample yielded at least 3 million CDR3-containing paired-end reads. The Mint cDNA synthesis kit, primed by a TRBC-specific oligonucleotide, was used to synthesize first-strand cDNA from all RNA. Following uracil-DNA glycosylase treatment, a first 18-cycle PCR with universal primers M1SS and BC2_uni_R was performed on all cDNA. The authors' analysis ran thus. Each sample was normalized by randomly selecting 1 million high-quality reads, each carrying a distinct molecular identifier. Reads with shared molecular identifiers were discarded instead of being binned into consensus sequences. MiTCR, run with a Q25 quality threshold and the strictest error-elimination algorithm, handled CDR3 identification, clonotype clustering and error correction. Lower-bound total TCR beta diversity was estimated with a nonparametric unseen species model using Euler transformation. The raw public data were reprocessed by TCRdb itself: fastp quality trimming at Q25, MiXCR clonotype calling, in-frame beta chains only. Here each entry gathers all rows of one CDR3 protein and keeps the most common genes and DNA. In this record, the V and J calls reflect TCRdb's handling and not the investigators' own analysis. Within this sample are approximately 1.5 million distinct CDR3 sequences, with approximately 39% of them counted one time only. Jointly, the top ten make up about 4% of the sample.

Trimming takes 2 bases off V and 2 bases off J; junction bases not matched to a gene: 14. The CDR3 covers 18 residues, taking in both the cysteine and the phenylalanine. Just the 54-base CDR3 DNA is kept, in frame starting at base 1. CDR1 SGHNT and CDR2 YYREEE were looked up in the germline V gene (reference sequence). The paper's findings and limits, for the study overall: Observed TCR beta diversity per million T cells fell roughly linearly with age, and a significant reduction was already apparent by age roughly 40. Bulk unsorted PBMC profiling prevented conclusive comparison of naive and antigen-experienced compartments. Compared with the aged group, the long-lived group had more naive CD4+ T cells, fewer expanded clones and increased TCR diversity, a pattern suggesting age selection. Observed TCR beta diversity correlated strongly with the percentage of naive T cells measured by flow cytometry. Donor CMV infection status was unknown, potentially confounding age-related changes in expanded clonotypes. Estimates of total diversity based on one million sequenced T cells were regarded as lower bounds and as underestimates.

Donors were approximately 42 systemically healthy Caucasian individuals from Russia aged 6 to 90 years. About 10 milliliters of peripheral blood were collected from each donor into EDTA-treated Vacutainer tubes. PBMCs were isolated by Ficoll-Paque density-gradient centrifugation, with at least 6 million obtained per sample. Total RNA was extracted from PBMCs with Trizol reagent, with at least 6 micrograms obtained per sample. Naive CD45RAhigh/CD27high T cell percentages were measured by flow cytometry on a PBMC aliquot from every donor. The sequencing input was blood. This receptor was identified in a woman between 18 and 29 years old in good health. The rearrangement joined TRBV5-4 to TRBJ1-2; 8 middle bases align to TRBD1. Read as DNA, the sequence is TGTGCCAGCAGCTTAGGGACAGGTGGACCCAGGGAGAACTATGGCTACACCTTC. It codes for CASSLGTGGPRENYGYTF.